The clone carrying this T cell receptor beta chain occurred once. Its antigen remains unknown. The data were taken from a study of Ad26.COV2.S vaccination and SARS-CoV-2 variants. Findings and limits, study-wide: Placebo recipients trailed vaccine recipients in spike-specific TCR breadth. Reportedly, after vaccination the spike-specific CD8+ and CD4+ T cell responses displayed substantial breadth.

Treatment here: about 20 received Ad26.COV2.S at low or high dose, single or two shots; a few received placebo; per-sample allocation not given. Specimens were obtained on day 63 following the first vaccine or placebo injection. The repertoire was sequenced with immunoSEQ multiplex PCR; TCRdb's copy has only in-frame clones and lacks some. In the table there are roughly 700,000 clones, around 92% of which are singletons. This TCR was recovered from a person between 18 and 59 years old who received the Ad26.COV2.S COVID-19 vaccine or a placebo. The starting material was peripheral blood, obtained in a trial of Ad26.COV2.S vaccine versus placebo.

For the CDR3, the DNA is TGTGCCACCAGCAGAGACAGCGGGAGGGCCCGGGGCAATGAGCAGTTCTTC. Translated: CATSRDSGRARGNEQFF. The chain combines TRBV15 with TRBJ2-1, with 10 bases identical to TRBD2. V trimming: 0 bases; J trimming: 6 bases; junction bases outside the gene matches: 8. The CDR3 loop spans 17 amino acids. Germline lookup yields CDR1 LNHNV and CDR2 YYDKDF (reference sequence). Using reference TRBV15 and TRBJ2-1 for the parts outside the CDR3, the full variable domain is DAMVIQNPRYQVTQFGKPVTLSCSQTLNHNVMYWYQQKSSQAPKLLFHYYDKDFNNEADTPDNFQSRRPNTSFCFLDIRSPGLGDTAMYLCATSRDSGRARGNEQFFGPGTRLTVL.